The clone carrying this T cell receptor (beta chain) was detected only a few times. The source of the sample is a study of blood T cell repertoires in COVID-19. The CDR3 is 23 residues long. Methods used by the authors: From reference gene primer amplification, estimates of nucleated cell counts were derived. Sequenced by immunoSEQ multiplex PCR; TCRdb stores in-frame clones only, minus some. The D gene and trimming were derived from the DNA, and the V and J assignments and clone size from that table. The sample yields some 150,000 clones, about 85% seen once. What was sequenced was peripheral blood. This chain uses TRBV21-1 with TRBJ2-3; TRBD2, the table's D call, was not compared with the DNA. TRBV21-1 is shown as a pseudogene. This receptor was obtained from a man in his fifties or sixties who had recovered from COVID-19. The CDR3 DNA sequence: TGTGCCAGCAGCAAATTATCCCCCGGTTTTCGGCGCTCTAGCGGGGGGGCCACAGATACGCAGTATTTT. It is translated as CASSKLSPGFRRSSGGATDTQYF.